This T cell receptor beta chain was identified during a study of T cells after yellow fever vaccination. Germline CDR1 SGHVS, CDR2 FQNEAQ. V lost 4 bases to trimming and J lost 5 bases, with 17 bases between them. There are 15 residues in the CDR3. This clonotype was observed a few times. TCRdb used MiXCR to reprocess the 5' RACE reads, holding one entry per CDR3 protein. Of 300,000 or so distinct CDR3 sequences listed, approximately 7% are singletons. The sample here was PBMCs, taken 35 to 50 days after the first yellow fever vaccination. The receptor comes from a man younger than 35 who received the YFV17D yellow fever vaccine. V usage is TRBV7-8 and J usage is TRBJ2-5; tentatively, D is TRBD1 (6 bases). CDR3 coding DNA: TGTGCCAGCAGCTCCGACCCGGGACAATTCGAGACCCAGTACTTC. This translates into CASSSDPGQFETQYF. The variable domain in full, completed from reference TRBV7-8 and TRBJ2-5, reads GAGVSQSPRYKVAKRGQDVALRCDPISGHVSLFWYQQALGQGPEFLTYFQNEAQLDKSGLPSDRFFAERPEGSVSTLKIQRTQQEDSAVYLCASSSDPGQFETQYFGPGTRLLVL.